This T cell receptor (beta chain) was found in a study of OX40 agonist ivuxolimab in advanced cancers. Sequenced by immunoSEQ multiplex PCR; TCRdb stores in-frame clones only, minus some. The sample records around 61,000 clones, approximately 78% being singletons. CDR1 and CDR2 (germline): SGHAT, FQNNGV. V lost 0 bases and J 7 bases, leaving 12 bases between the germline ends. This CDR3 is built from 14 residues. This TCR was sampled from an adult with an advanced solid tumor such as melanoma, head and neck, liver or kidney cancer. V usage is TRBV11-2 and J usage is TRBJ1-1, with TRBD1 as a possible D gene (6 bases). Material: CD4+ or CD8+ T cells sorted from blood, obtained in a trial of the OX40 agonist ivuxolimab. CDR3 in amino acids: CASSLDRGGDEAFF. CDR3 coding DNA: TGTGCCAGCAGCTTAGATAGAGGGGGGGATGAAGCTTTCTTT.